This T cell receptor (beta chain) was obtained from a study of cytomegalovirus exposure and HLA in healthy donors. Study observations and caveats: In vitro confirmation showed three CMV-associated chains to be CMV antigen specific. The only immune exposure information that was available was CMV serostatus. Per a later analysis, 18,000 or so TCR beta sequences showed association with HLA alleles at 0.05 false discovery rate.

On this clone itself: Its antigen is not known.

V was cut by 2 bases and J by 8 bases, with 8 bases left in between. CDR1 SGHDT and CDR2 YYEEEE come from the germline V gene. This CDR3 is built from 12 residues. The PCR contained 60 Vbeta and 13 Jbeta primers. Sequencing was performed with immunoSEQ multiplex PCR; in TCRdb, only in-frame clones are kept and a portion is missing. Its listing shows about 200,000 clones. The source material was PBMCs. This rearrangement joins TRBV5-6 to TRBJ1-3, with D uncertain. The sequence was obtained from a girl aged 2 to 9 in good health and CMV-seropositive. The CDR3 region has the DNA TGTGCCAGCAGCTTAAGAGCCTACACCATATATTTT. Translating gives CASSLRAYTIYF.